The subject of this entry is one TCR beta chain. Its matching antigen is unknown. These data come from a study of cytomegalovirus exposure and HLA in healthy donors. Study-wide context: A later analysis reported the 95 to 150 validation repertoires used the same platform as the approximately 700 first-cohort repertoires.

Findings of the study overall: The tendency of first-cohort TCR clusters to co-occur in the 120 or so validation repertoires was identified by a subsequent analysis. TCR beta chains numbering more than 150 were designated cytomegalovirus-associated. In vitro testing confirmed a few CMV-associated chains as specific for CMV antigens.

This CDR3 has 14 amino acids. V dropped 7 bases and J dropped 9; count of bases not matched to a gene: 6. Germline assignment: CDR1 MNHNS and CDR2 SASEGT. Here immunoSEQ multiplex PCR was the method, and the copy in TCRdb shows in-frame clones only, minus some. The sample holds about 170,000 clones, approximately 90% seen once. The sequence came from a woman aged 30 to 39 in good health and CMV-seronegative. The material sequenced was PBMCs. The chain has TRBV6-1 and TRBJ1-6; 10 bases agree with TRBD1. The CDR3 DNA is TGTGCCAGCACCGGGACAGGGGTAGGTTCACCCCTCCACTTT. This sequence encodes CASTGTGVGSPLHF.